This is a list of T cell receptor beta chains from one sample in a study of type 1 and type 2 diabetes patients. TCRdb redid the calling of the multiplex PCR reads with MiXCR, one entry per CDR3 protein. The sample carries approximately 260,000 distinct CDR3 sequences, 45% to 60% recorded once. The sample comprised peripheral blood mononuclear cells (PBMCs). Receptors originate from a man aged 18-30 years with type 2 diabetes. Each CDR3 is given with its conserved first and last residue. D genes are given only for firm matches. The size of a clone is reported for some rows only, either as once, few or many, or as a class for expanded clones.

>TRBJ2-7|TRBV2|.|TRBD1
CASSADRGHSEQYF
TGTGCCAGCAGTGCGGACAGGGGGCATAGCGAGCAGTACTTC
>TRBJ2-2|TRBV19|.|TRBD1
CASRIRGLSGELFF
TGTGCCAGTAGAATCAGGGGGCTATCCGGGGAGCTGTTTTTT
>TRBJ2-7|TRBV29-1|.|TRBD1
CSVTFRDRGRYEQYF
TGCAGCGTTACTTTCCGGGACAGGGGTAGGTACGAGCAGTACTTC
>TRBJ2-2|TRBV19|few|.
CASSIDYTYIGELFF
TGTGCCAGTAGTATAGATTATACCTACATCGGGGAGCTGTTTTTT
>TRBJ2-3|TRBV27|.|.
CASSFGTVSTDTQYF
TGTGCCAGCAGTTTCGGGACCGTGAGCACAGATACGCAGTATTTT
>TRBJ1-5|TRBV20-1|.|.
CSASRARQPQHF
TGCAGTGCTAGCAGGGCGAGGCAGCCCCAGCATTTT
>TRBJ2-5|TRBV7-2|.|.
CASSLVGQGGRETQYF
TGTGCCAGCAGCTTAGTTGGGCAGGGGGGACGAGAGACCCAGTACTTC
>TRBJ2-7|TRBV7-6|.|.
CASSLVGRHSSYEQYF
TGTGCCAGCAGCTTAGTGGGCCGCCACAGCTCCTACGAGCAGTACTTC
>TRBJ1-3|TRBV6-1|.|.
CASSSRVMGGNTIYF
TGTGCCAGCAGTTCCAGGGTAATGGGAGGAAACACCATATATTTT
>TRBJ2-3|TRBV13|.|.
CASSSGLTDTQYF
TGTGCCAGCAGCTCCGGTCTCACAGATACGCAGTATTTT
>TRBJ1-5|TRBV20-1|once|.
CSAVRGAGDSNQPQHF
TGCAGTGCCGTGAGGGGGGCAGGGGATAGCAATCAGCCCCAGCATTTT
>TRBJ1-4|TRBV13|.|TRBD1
CAWPRGGLGKLFF
TGTGCCTGGCCCAGGGGGGGCTTAGGAAAACTGTTTTTT
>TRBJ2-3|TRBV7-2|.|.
CASSLVPGDTQYF
TGTGCCAGCAGCTTAGTCCCTGGGGATACGCAGTATTTT
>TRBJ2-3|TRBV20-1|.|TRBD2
CSATTSGSTDTQYF
TGCAGTGCTACAACTAGCGGGAGCACAGATACGCAGTATTTT
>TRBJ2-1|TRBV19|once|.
CASSIDPSTSEQFF
TGTGCCAGTAGTATAGACCCCTCAACCAGTGAGCAGTTCTTC
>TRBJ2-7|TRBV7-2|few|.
CASSLNPPYEQYF
TGTGCCAGCAGCTTAAACCCTCCCTACGAGCAGTACTTC
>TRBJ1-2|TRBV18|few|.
CASSPQRDLLGYTF
TGTGCCAGCTCACCCCAAAGGGATCTATTAGGCTACACCTTC
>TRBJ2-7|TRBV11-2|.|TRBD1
CASSLGTGDTYEQYF
TGTGCCAGCAGCTTAGGAACAGGGGATACCTACGAGCAGTACTTC
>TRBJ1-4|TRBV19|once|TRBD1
CASSTSGQGIIGEKLFF
TGTGCCAGTAGTACGTCGGGACAGGGGATCATCGGGGAAAAACTGTTTTTT
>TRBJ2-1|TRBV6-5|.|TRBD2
CASRSQNKRERAVYEQFF
TGTGCCAGCAGGAGCCAAAACAAGCGGGAGCGAGCGGTTTATGAGCAGTTCTTC
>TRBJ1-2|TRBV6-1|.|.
CASSEKQPGADGYTF
TGTGCCAGCAGTGAGAAACAGCCGGGGGCAGATGGCTACACCTTC
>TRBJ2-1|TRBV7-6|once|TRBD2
CASSPAWLTSGAYNEQFF
TGTGCCAGCAGCCCCGCCTGGCTTACTAGCGGGGCCTACAATGAGCAGTTCTTC
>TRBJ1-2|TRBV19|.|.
CASSARQNYGYTF
TGTGCCAGTAGTGCTCGACAGAACTATGGCTACACCTTC